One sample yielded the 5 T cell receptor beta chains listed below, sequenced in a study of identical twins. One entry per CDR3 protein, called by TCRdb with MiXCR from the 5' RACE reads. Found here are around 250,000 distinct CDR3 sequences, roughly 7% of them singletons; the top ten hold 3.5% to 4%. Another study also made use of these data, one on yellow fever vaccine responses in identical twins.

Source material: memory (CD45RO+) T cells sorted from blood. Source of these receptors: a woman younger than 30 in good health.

The CDR3 region has the DNA TGCGCCAGCGCCGGGACGGCCGTATCCGAGCAGTACTTC. Translation: CASAGTAVSEQYF. V usage is TRBV4-1 and J usage is TRBJ2-7; either TRBD1 or TRBD2 may fit D (5 bases each). This CDR3 region has 13 residues. The germline V gene encodes CDR1 MGHRA and CDR2 YSYEKL. V lost 8 bases and J lost 6, with 17 bases in between.

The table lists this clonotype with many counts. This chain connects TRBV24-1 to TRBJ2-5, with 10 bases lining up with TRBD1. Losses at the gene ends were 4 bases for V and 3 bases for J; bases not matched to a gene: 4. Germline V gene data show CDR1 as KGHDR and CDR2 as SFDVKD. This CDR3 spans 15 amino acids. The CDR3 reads CATSDSGTGEETQYF. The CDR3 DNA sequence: TGTGCCACCAGTGACTCCGGGACAGGGGAAGAGACCCAGTACTTC.

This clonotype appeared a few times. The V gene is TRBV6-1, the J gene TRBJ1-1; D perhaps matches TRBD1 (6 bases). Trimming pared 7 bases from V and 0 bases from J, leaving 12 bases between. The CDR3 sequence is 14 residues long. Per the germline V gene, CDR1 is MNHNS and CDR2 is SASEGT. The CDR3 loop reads CASTTGTLNTEAFF. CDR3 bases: TGTGCCAGCACCACCGGGACACTGAACACTGAAGCTTTCTTT.

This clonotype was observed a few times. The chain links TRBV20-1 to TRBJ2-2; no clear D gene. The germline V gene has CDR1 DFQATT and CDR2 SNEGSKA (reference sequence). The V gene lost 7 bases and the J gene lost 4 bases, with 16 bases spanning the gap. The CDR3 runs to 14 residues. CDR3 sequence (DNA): TGCAGTGGCTCTGGCGAGCGAGGCACCGGGGAGCTGTTTTTT. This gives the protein CSGSGERGTGELFF.

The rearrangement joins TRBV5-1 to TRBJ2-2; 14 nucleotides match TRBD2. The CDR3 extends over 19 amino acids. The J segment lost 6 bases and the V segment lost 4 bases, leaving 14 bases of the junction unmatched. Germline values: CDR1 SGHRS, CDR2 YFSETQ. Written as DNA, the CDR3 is TGCGCCAGCAGCCTTGGGACTAGCGGGGGCCAACTCGGGGCCGGGGAGCTGTTTTTT. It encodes CASSLGTSGGQLGAGELFF.